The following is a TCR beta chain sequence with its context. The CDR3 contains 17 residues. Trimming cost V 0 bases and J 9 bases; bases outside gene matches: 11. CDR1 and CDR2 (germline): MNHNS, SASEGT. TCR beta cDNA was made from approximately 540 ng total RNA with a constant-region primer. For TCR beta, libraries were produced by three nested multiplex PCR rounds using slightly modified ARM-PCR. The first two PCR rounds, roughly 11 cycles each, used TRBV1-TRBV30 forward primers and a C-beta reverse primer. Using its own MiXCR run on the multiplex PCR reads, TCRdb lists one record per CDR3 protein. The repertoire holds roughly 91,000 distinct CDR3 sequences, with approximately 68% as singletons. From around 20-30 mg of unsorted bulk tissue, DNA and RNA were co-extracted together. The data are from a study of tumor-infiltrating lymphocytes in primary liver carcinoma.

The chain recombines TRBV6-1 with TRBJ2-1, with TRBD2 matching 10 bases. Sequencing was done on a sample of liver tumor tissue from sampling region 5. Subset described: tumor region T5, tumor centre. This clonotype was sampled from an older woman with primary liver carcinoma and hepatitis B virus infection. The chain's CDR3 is CASSEARGLARGAEQFF. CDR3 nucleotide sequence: TGTGCCAGCAGTGAAGCTCGGGGACTAGCGAGGGGAGCTGAGCAGTTCTTC.